These 2 T cell receptor beta chains were sequenced from one sample in a study of early T cells in non-severe SARS-CoV-2 infection (TCRdb year 2021). Library preparation employed 5' RACE. The sequencer was a NextSeq 500. TCRdb reanalyzed the raw reads on its own, using fastp at Q25 for trimming and MiXCR for clone calling, and kept in-frame beta chains. All rows with the same CDR3 protein become a single entry with the most common DNA and genes. Across this sample there are 97,000 or so distinct CDR3 sequences, with around 13% seen only once. Approximately 6% of the sample rests with the top ten. The sequenced material came from whole blood. These receptors were taken from an adult who was a healthcare worker with PCR-confirmed SARS-CoV-2 infection or an uninfected control (not recorded which).

This clonotype came up a few times. The CDR3 sequence is CASSPHRTRGQFF. The CDR3 DNA sequence: TGTGCCAGCAGTCCGCACAGGACGAGGGGGCAGTTCTTC. This chain connects TRBV12-3 or TRBV12-4 to TRBJ2-1; possibly TRBD1 or TRBD2 for D (5 bases each). The length of the CDR3 is 13 residues. Deletions cut 5 bases from V and 12 bases from J, with 17 bases between.

The V call is TRBV5-6, the J call TRBJ1-1; tentative D call: TRBD1 (5 bases). There are 14 residues in the CDR3. Germline V gives CDR1 SGHDT, CDR2 YYEEEE. Trimming took off 3 bases at V and 4 bases at J, with 13 bases between the two ends. In DNA form, the CDR3 reads TGTGCCAGCAGCTGGTCGGGGGATATCACTGAAGCTTTCTTT. Protein product: CASSWSGDITEAFF.